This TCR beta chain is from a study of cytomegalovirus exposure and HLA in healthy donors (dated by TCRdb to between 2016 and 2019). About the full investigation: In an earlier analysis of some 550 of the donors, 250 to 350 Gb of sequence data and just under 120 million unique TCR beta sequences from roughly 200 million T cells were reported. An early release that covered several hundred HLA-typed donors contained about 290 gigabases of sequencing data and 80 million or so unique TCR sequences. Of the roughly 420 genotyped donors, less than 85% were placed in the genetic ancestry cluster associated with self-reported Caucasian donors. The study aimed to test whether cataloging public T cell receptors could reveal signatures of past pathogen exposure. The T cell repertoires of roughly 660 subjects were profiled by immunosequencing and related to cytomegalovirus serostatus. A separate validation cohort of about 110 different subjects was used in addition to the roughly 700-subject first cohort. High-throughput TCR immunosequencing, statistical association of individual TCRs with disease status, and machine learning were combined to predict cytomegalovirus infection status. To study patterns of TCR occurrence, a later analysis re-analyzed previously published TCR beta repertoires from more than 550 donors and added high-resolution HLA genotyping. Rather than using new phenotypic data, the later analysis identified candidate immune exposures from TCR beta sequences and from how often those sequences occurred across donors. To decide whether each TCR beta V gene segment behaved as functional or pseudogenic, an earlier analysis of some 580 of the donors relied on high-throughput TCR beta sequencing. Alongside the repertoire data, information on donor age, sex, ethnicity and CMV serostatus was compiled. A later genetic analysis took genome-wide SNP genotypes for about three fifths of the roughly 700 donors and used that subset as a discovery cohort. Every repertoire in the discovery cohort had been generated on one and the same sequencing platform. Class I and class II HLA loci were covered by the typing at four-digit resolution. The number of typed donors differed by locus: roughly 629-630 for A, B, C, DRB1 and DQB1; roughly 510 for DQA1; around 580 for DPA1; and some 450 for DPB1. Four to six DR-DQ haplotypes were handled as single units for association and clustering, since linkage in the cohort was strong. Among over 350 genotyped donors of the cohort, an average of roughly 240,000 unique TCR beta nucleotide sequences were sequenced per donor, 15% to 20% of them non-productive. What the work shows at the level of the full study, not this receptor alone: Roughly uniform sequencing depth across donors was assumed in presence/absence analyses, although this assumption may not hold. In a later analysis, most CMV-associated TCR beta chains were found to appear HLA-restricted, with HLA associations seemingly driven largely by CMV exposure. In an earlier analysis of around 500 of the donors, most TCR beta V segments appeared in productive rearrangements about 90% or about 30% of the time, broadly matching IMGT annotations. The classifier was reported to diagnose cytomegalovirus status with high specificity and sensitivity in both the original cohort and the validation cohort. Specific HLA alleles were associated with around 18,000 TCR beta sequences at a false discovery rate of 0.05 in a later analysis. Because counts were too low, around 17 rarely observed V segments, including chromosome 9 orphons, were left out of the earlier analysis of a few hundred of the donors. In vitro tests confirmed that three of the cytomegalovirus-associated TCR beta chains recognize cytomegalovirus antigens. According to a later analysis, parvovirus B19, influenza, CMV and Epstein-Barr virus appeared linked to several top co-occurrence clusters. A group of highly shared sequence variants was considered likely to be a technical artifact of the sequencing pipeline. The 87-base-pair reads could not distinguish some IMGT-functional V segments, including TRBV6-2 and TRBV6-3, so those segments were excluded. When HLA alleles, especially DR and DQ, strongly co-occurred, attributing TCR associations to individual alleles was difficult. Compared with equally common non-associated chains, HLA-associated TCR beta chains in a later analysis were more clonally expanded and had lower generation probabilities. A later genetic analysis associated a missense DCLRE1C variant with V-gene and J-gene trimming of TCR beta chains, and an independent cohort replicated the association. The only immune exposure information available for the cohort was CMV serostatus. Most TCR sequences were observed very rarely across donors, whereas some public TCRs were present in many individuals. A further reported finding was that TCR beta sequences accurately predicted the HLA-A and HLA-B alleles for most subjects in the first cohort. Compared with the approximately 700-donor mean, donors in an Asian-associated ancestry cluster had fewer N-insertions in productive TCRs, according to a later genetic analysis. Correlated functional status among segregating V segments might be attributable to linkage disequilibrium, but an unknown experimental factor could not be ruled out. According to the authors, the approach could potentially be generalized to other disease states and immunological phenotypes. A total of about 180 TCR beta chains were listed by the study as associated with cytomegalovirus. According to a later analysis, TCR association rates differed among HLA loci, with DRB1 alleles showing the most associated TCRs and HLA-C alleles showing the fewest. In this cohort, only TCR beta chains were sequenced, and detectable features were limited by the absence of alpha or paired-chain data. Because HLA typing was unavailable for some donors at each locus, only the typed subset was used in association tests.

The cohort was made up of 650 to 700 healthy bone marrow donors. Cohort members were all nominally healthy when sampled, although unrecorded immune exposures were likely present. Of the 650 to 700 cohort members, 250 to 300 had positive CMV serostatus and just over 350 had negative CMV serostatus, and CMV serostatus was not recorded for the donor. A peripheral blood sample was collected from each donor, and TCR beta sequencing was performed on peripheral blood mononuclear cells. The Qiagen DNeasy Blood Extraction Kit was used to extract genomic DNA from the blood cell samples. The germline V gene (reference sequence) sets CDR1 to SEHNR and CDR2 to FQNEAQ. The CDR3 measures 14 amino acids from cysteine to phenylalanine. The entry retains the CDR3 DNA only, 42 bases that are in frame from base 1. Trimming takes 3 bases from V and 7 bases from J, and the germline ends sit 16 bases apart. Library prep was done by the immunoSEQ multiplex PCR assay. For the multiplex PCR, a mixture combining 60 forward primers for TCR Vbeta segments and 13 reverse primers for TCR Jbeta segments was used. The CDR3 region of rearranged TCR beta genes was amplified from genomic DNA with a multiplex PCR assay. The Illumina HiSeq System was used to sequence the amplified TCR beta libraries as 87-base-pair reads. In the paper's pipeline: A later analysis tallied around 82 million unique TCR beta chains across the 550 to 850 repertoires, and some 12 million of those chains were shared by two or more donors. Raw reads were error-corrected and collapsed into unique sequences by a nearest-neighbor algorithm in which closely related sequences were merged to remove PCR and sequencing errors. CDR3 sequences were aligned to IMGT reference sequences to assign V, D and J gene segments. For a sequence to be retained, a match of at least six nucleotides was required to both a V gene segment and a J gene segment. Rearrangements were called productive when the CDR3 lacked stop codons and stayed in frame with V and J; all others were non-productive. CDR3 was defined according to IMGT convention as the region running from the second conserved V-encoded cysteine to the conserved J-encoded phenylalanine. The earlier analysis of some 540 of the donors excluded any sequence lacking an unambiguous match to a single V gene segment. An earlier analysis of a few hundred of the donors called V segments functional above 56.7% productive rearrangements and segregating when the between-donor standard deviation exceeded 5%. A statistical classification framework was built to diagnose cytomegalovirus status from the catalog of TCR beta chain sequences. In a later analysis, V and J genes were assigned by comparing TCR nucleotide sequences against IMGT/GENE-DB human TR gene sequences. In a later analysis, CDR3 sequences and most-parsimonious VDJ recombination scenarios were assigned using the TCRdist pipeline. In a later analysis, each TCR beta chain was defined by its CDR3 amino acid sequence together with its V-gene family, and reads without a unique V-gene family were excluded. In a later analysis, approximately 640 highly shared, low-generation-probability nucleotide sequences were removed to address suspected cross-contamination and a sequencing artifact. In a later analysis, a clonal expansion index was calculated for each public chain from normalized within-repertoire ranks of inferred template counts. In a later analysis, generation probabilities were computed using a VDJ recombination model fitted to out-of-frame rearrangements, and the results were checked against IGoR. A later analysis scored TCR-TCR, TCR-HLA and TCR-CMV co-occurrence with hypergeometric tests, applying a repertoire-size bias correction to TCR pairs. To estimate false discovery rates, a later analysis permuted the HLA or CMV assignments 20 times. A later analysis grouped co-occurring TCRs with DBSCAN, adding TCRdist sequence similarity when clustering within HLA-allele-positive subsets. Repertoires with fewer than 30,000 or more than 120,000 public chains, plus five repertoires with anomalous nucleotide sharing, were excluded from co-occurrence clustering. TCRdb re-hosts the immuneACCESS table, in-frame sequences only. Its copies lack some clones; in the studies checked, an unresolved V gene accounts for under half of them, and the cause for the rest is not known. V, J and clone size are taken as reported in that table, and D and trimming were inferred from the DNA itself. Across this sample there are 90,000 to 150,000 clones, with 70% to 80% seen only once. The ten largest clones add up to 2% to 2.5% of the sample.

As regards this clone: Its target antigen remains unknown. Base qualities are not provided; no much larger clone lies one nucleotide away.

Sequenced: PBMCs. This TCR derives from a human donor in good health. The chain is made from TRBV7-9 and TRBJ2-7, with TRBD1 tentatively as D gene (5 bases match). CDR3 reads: CASSLGLPYGEQYF. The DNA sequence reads TGTGCCAGCAGCTTGGGGCTGCCTTACGGGGAGCAGTACTTC.